The present T cell receptor beta chain was sequenced within a study of radiotherapy plus CTLA-4 blockade in lung cancer. About the research overall: Among all patients, roughly 17% showed objective responses, while roughly 30% had disease control.

Worth noting for this clone: Antigen: not known.

Study-wide results and limits: Blood-borne expansion of tumor-derived TCR clones followed radiotherapy plus ipilimumab.

Focal radiation was given together with CTLA-4 blockade (ipilimumab) to patients with chemo-refractory metastatic non-small-cell lung cancer. This CDR3 has 16 residues. Germline loops: CDR1 SGHRS, CDR2 YFSETQ. V lost 0 bases and J 0 bases, leaving 13 bases between the germline ends. Some clones are missing from TCRdb's copy, which holds only in-frame ones; the method was immunoSEQ multiplex PCR. The sample has 89,000 or so clones; about 81% are singletons. The gene calls are TRBV5-1 and TRBJ2-7; D uncertain. This receptor was identified in a human donor with non-small cell lung cancer who had a partial response to radiotherapy plus ipilimumab. This specimen was peripheral blood, taken from a patient treated with radiotherapy plus ipilimumab. The CDR3 here is CASSLGQDAFSYEQYF. For the CDR3, the DNA is TGCGCCAGCAGCTTGGGACAAGACGCCTTCTCCTACGAGCAGTACTTC.